The 17 T cell receptor beta chains presented below share a single source sample, sequenced in a study of shared clonotypes between healthy human individuals. The data were produced by immunoSEQ multiplex PCR, yet TCRdb's version contains in-frame clones alone and is incomplete. The data contain under 350,000 clones, around 86% of them singletons. The specimen was memory CD8+ T cells sorted from blood. Indicated subset: CD45RO+ cells pooled with CCR7-negative TemRA cells. Receptor source: a man between 18 and 35 years old in good health.

The V and J genes are TRBV5-6 and TRBJ2-7; the D gene could be TRBD1 or TRBD2 (5 bases each). The germline CDR1 and CDR2 sequences are SGHDT and YYEEEE. The CDR3 is made up of 16 amino acids. Trimming removed 1 base at V and 0 bases at J, with 14 bases between. The CDR3 DNA reads TGTGCCAGCAGCTTGCCGGGACCCAAGAGCTCCTACGAGCAGTACTTC. Translation gives CASSLPGPKSSYEQYF.

This chain joins TRBV7-8 and TRBJ2-7; D is unclear. The CDR3 is made up of 11 amino acids. Germline V gene data show CDR1 as SGHVS and CDR2 as FQNEAQ. V was shortened by 3 bases and J by 4 bases, with 4 bases between the two germline ends. CDR3 residues: CASSFLYEQYF. The CDR3 DNA follows: TGTGCCAGCAGCTTTTTATACGAGCAGTACTTC.

The V call is TRBV6-5, the J call TRBJ2-5; 7 bases are shared with TRBD2. The CDR3 sequence is 16 residues long. Germline trimming cut 4 bases from V and 1 base from J; bases unmatched to any gene: 9. Germline V gene sequence: CDR1 MNHEY, CDR2 SVGAGI. CDR3 sequence reads: CASSWVAGGPQETQYF. In DNA, the CDR3 is TGTGCCAGCAGTTGGGTAGCGGGCGGCCCCCAAGAGACCCAGTACTTC.

This clone has only one observation. This chain connects TRBV28 to TRBJ1-1; 9 bases match TRBD1. This CDR3 has 17 amino acids. Unmatched junction bases numbered 12, after V lost 4 bases and J lost 3 bases. From germline, CDR1 is MDHEN and CDR2 SYDVKM. The CDR3 bases are TGTGCCAGCAGTTCGTCCGCCGGGACAGGGACGGACACTGAAGCTTTCTTT. It is translated as CASSSSAGTGTDTEAFF.

This clone has only one observation. The same CDR3 arises from other DNA sequences in this sample as well. The CDR3 sequence: CASSYTTGDTEAFF. As DNA, the CDR3 is TGTGCCAGCAGTTACACCACAGGGGACACTGAAGCTTTCTTT. The chain carries TRBV6-5 and TRBJ1-1, with 7 bases identical to TRBD1. This CDR3 is built from 14 residues. With 2 bases clipped from V and 3 bases from J, the junction kept 3 bases outside the gene matches. CDR1 is MNHEY and CDR2 is SVGAGI in the germline V gene.

This chain joins TRBV13 and TRBJ2-7; 16 positions match TRBD2. This CDR3 spans 17 amino acids. CDR1 PRHDT and CDR2 FYEKMQ come from the germline V gene (reference sequence). With 5 bases clipped from V and 2 bases from J, the junction kept 6 bases outside the gene matches. The CDR3 region has the DNA TGTGCCAGCAGCCCGGGGACTAGCGGGAGGGAGGCCTACGAGCAGTACTTC. Translated, it gives CASSPGTSGREAYEQYF.

This sequence joins TRBV5-6 and TRBJ1-5, with a tentative D call TRBD1 (6 bases). Germline lookup yields CDR1 SGHDT and CDR2 YYEEEE. Trimming took off 0 bases at V and 0 bases at J, with 10 bases between the two ends. CDR3 length: 16 residues. The CDR3 DNA reads as TGTGCCAGCAGCTTGGCGGACAGCACTAGCAATCAGCCCCAGCATTTT. Translating it yields CASSLADSTSNQPQHF.

The chain has TRBV7-9 and TRBJ2-7; D perhaps matches TRBD1 (6 bases). Germline CDR1 reads SEHNR; CDR2 reads FQNEAQ (reference sequence). V was clipped by 2 bases and J by 0 bases, with 14 bases between them. The CDR3 has 16 amino acids. The CDR3 protein is CASSLNNREGSYEQYF. The DNA of the CDR3 is TGTGCCAGCAGCTTAAATAACAGGGAAGGCTCCTACGAGCAGTACTTC.

The chain couples TRBV7-9 to TRBJ1-2; TRBD1 matches at 7 bases. Losses at the gene ends were 5 bases for V and 8 bases for J; bases not matched to a gene: 23. Germline values: CDR1 SEHNR, CDR2 FQNEAQ (reference sequence). This CDR3 region has 18 residues. CDR3 sequence: CASSSPLQGQDLLGGYTF. The CDR3 region has the DNA TGTGCCAGCAGCAGTCCACTACAAGGACAGGATCTTTTGGGCGGCTACACCTTC.

This rearrangement joins TRBV27 to TRBJ2-1; 11 bases are a match to TRBD2. Looked up from germline, CDR1 is MNHEY and CDR2 is SMNVEV (reference sequence). The length of the CDR3 is 14 residues. The CDR3 sequence: CASGVAGGKGEQFF. The CDR3 coding sequence is TGTGCTTCCGGAGTAGCGGGAGGGAAGGGTGAGCAGTTCTTC.

This CDR3 reads CASSLTDTQYF. The CDR3, as DNA: TGCGCCAGCAGCCTGACAGATACGCAGTATTTT. The chain has TRBV5-1 and TRBJ2-3; no reliable D call. Germline V gene data show CDR1 as SGHRS and CDR2 as YFSETQ. Trimming took off 4 bases at V and 3 bases at J, with 3 bases between the two ends. This CDR3 has 11 amino acids. The full variable domain, with the rest looked up from reference TRBV5-1 and TRBJ2-3, is KAGVTQTPRYLIKTRGQQVTLSCSPISGHRSVSWYQQTPGQGLQFLFEYFSETQRNKGNFPGRFSGRQFSNSRSEMNVSTLELGDSALYLCASSLTDTQYFGPGTRLTVL.

The chain uses TRBV28 and TRBJ2-5, with TRBD1 as a possible D gene (6 bases). In germline, CDR1 is MDHEN, CDR2 SYDVKM. The CDR3 sequence is 16 residues long. V was trimmed by 7 bases and J by 2 bases, leaving 20 bases between them. CDR3 region: CASIDRWGRGQETQYF. As DNA, the CDR3 is TGTGCCAGCATCGACAGATGGGGCAGGGGTCAAGAGACCCAGTACTTC.

This rearrangement joins TRBV19 to TRBJ2-3; 9 nucleotides line up with TRBD2. The CDR3 is 14 amino acids. Germline CDR1 and CDR2: LNHDA and SQIVND (reference sequence). Unmatched junction bases numbered 3, after V lost 6 bases and J lost 2 bases. The CDR3 coding sequence is TGTGCCAGTAGCCTAGCGGGAACCACAGATACGCAGTATTTT. Its protein product is CASSLAGTTDTQYF.

This rearrangement joins TRBV2 to TRBJ2-2; perhaps TRBD1 as D (5 bases). This CDR3 spans 16 amino acids. Germline CDR1 is SNHLY and CDR2 is FYNNEI. V shed 8 bases and J shed 4 bases, with 20 bases lying between them. The CDR3 DNA sequence: TGTGCCAGCTCATCTTCGGCAGGGTTTACCACCGGGGAGCTGTTTTTT. It encodes CASSSSAGFTTGELFF.

Of note for this clone: Since a far larger clone is one base different, this is likely a read error. The sample holds other DNA sequences that translate to the same CDR3. The chain uses TRBV27 and TRBJ2-7; the D gene is possibly TRBD1 (6 bases). In germline, CDR1 is MNHEY, CDR2 SMNVEV (reference sequence). The CDR3 length is 14 residues. V was trimmed by 2 bases and J by 4 bases, leaving 12 bases between them. The CDR3 spells CASSLRGSMYEQYF. The DNA of the CDR3 is TGTGCCAGCAGTTTAAGGGGGAGTATGTACGAGCAGTACTTC.

CDR3 DNA sequence: TGTGCCAGCAGCATACAGGCGACATGGAACACCATATATTTT. This sequence encodes CASSIQATWNTIYF. The rearrangement joins TRBV7-3 to TRBJ1-3; a possible D gene is TRBD1 (5 bases). V gave up 5 bases and J gave up 7 bases, with 15 bases separating them. CDR1 is SGHTA and CDR2 is FQGTGA in the germline V gene. This CDR3 is built from 14 residues.

This clone showed up just a few times. V gene TRBV7-9 combines with J gene TRBJ2-7, with TRBD2 matching 9 bases. Losses at the gene ends were 5 bases for V and 2 bases for J; bases not matched to a gene: 7. CDR3 length equals 15 residues. The V gene's germline CDR1 is SEHNR and CDR2 FQNEAQ (reference sequence). In DNA form, the CDR3 reads TGTGCCAGCAGCCTCGCTAGCGGGACGCCCTACGAGCAGTACTTC. It is translated as CASSLASGTPYEQYF.